The 7 T cell receptor beta chains presented below share a single source sample, sequenced in a study of cytomegalovirus exposure and HLA in healthy donors. Both 60 Vbeta primers and 13 Jbeta primers went into the PCR. Data came from immunoSEQ multiplex PCR; TCRdb stores just in-frame clones and leaves some out. Among 110,000 or so clones, approximately 84% were seen once, and the ten largest hold approximately 5.1%. Sequencing was carried out using PBMCs. These receptors were taken from a male donor in good health and CMV-seronegative.

The V gene is TRBV7-9, the J gene TRBJ2-5; 9 positions agree with TRBD1. The J call may be faulty, since TRBJ2-7 better matches the DNA end. CDR1 and CDR2 (germline): SEHNR, FQNEAQ (reference sequence). This CDR3 has 14 residues. The CDR3 nucleotides are TGTGCCAGCAGCTCCGGGACAGGGTCCTACGAGCAGTACTTC. Translated, it gives CASSSGTGSYEQYF.

This chain links TRBV28 with TRBJ1-1; 9 positions agree with TRBD1. The J segment lost 4 bases and the V segment lost 8 bases, leaving 14 bases of the junction unmatched. In germline, CDR1 is MDHEN, CDR2 SYDVKM. CDR3 length: 16 residues. CDR3 sequence (DNA): TGTGCCAGCCAGTACTTTTCGACAGGGGGAGCCACTGAAGCTTTCTTT. Residues: CASQYFSTGGATEAFF.

The chain uses TRBV27 and TRBJ2-5; 9 nucleotides align to TRBD1. The V and J ends lost 5 bases and 4 bases, in that order; junction bases with no gene match: 8. Germline loops: CDR1 MNHEY, CDR2 SMNVEV (reference sequence). This CDR3 spans 15 amino acids. CDR3 region: CASSHTGGEAETQYF. The CDR3 bases are TGTGCCAGCAGTCATACAGGGGGCGAGGCAGAGACCCAGTACTTC.

This clone has a count of ten or more. The CDR3 DNA reads TGTGCCAGCAGTATAGCGGGAGTGGTCGATGAGCAGTTCTTC. Protein: CASSIAGVVDEQFF. The J gene is TRBJ2-1, the V gene TRBV6-5; 9 nucleotides align to TRBD2. Germline V gives CDR1 MNHEY, CDR2 SVGAGI. V dropped 5 bases and J dropped 8; count of bases not matched to a gene: 7. CDR3 size: 14 residues.

This clone was seen a handful of times. This chain links TRBV6-1 with TRBJ1-2; D possibly corresponds to TRBD1 (5 bases). Germline V gives CDR1 MNHNS, CDR2 SASEGT. There are 14 residues in the CDR3. The V end lost 8 bases, the J end lost 5 bases, and 18 bases lay between the germline ends. In nucleotides, the CDR3 is TGTGCCAGCGCCCCGCGCGGGGGTGTTTATGGCTACACCTTC. The encoded protein is CASAPRGGVYGYTF.

J is TRBJ2-1 and V is TRBV12-5; TRBD2 is a possible D gene (7 bases). Germline V gene sequence: CDR1 LGHNT, CDR2 FRNRAP. This CDR3 contains 14 residues. V was shortened by 6 bases and J by 10 bases, with 19 bases between the two germline ends. The CDR3 nucleotides read TGTGCTAGTGGCGAAGGGGGGGAGGGGGGGGAGCAGTTCTTC. Its translation: CASGEGGEGGEQFF.

V is TRBV4-2 and J is TRBJ2-6; 8 nucleotides align to TRBD1. The CDR3 is 20 amino acids. Germline V gives CDR1 LGHNA, CDR2 YNFKEQ. Trimming removed 0 bases from V and 1 base from J; junction bases left unmatched: 11. CDR3 sequence reads: CASSQDIVGTGLSGANVLTF. The CDR3 DNA reads TGTGCCAGCAGCCAAGATATAGTTGGGACAGGCCTTTCTGGGGCCAACGTCCTGACTTTC.